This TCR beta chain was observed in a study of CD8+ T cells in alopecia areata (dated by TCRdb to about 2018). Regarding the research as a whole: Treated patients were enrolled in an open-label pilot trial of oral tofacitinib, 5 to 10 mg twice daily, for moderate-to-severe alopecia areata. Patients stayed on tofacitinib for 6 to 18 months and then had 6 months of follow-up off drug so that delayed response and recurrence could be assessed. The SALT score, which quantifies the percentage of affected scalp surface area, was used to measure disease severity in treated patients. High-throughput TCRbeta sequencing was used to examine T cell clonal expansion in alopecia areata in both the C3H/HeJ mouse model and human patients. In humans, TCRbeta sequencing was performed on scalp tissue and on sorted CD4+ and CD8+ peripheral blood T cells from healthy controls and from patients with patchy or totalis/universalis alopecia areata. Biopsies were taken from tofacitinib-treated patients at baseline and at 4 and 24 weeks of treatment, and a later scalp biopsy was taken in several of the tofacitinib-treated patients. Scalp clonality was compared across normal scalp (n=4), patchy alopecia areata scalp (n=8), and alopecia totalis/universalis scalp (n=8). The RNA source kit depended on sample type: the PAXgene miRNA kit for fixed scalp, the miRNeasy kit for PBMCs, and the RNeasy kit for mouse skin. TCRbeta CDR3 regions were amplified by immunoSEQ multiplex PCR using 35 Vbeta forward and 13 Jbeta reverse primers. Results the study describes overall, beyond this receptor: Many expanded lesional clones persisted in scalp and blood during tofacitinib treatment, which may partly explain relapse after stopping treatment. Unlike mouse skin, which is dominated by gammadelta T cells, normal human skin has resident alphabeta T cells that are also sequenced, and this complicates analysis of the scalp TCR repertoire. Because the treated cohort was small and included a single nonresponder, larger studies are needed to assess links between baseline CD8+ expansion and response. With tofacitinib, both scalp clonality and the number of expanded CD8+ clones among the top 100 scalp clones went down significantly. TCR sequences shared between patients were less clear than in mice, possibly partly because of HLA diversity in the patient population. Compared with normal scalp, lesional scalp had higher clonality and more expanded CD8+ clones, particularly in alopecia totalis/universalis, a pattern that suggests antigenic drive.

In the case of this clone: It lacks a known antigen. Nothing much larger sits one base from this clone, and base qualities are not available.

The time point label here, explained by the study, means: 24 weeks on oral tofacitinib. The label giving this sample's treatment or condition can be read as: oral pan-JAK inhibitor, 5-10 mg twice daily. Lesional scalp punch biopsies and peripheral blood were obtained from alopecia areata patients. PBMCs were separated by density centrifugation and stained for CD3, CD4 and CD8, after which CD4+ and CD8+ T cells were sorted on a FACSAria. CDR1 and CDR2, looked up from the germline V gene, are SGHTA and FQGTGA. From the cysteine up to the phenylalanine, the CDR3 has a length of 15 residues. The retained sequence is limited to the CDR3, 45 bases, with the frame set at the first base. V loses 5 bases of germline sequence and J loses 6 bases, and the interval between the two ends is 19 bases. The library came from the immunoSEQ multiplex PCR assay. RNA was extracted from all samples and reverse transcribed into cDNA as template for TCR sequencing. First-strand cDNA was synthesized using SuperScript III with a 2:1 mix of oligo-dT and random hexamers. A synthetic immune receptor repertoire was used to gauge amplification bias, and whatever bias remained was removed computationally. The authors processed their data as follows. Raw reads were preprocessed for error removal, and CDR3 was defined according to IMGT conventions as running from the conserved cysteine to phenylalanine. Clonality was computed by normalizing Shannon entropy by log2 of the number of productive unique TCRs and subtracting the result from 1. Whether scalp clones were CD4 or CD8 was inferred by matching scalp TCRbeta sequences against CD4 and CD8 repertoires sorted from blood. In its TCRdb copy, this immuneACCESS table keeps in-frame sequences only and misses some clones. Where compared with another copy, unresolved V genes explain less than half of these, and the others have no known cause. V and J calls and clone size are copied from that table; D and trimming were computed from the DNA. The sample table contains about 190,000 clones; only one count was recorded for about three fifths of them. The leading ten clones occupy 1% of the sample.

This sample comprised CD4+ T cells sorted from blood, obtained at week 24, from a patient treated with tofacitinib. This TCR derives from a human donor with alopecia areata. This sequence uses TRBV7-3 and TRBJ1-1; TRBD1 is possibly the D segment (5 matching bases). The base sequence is TGTGCCAGCAGCGCCTTAGGGGACGCATCCGCTGAAGCTTTCTTT. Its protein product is CASSALGDASAEAFF.